Listed below are T cell receptor beta chains from one sample, sequenced in a study of T cell repertoires in cytomegalovirus infection. MiXCR was run by TCRdb on the reads, yielding one entry per CDR3 protein. The sample comprises roughly 300,000 distinct CDR3 sequences, 8% to 9.5% of which are singletons, and around 4.5% rests with the top ten. The sample consisted of PBMCs. The receptors were gathered from a human donor in good health (CMV status not recorded). Some clones in this sample may be carry-over from other donors' samples. Each CDR3 is given with its conserved first and last residue. The D gene is left open where the match is weak. The size field is filled for only some rows; it gives once, few, many or a size class.

D gene | J gene | V gene | clone size | CDR3 length | CDR3 DNA | CDR3 protein
TRBD1 | TRBJ2-1 | TRBV11-2 | few | 17 | TGTGCCAGCTGTGGGACAGGGGGCCTGGGCCTCTACAATGAGCAGTTCTTC | CASCGTGGLGLYNEQFF
. | TRBJ1-1 | TRBV12-3/TRBV12-4 | few | 12 | TGTGCCAGCAGTTTGAGTCGGCAGGATGCTTTCTTT | CASSLSRQDAFF
. | TRBJ2-3 | TRBV12-3/TRBV12-4 | few | 14 | TGTGCCAGCAGTTTAACTACCGGCACAGATACGCAGTATTTT | CASSLTTGTDTQYF
TRBD2 | TRBJ2-1 | TRBV30 | few | 15 | TGTGCCTGGACTGCTTTCGCGGGAGGGCCGAGTGAGCAGTTCTTC | CAWTAFAGGPSEQFF
. | TRBJ1-4 | TRBV7-8 | many | 16 | TGTGCCAGCAGCTCTCGGGACACCTTAAAAGGGGAAAAACTGTTTTTT | CASSSRDTLKGEKLFF
TRBD2 | TRBJ2-3 | TRBV6-2/TRBV6-3 | few | 16 | TGTGCCAGCAGTTATGTAGCGGGGTCTAGCACAGATACGCAGTATTTT | CASSYVAGSSTDTQYF
. | TRBJ2-2 | TRBV7-8 | few | 13 | TGTGCCAGCAGCCTCTACGGCACCGGGGAGCTGTTTTTT | CASSLYGTGELFF
TRBD1 | TRBJ2-2 | TRBV7-2 | many | 16 | TGTGCCAGCAGCGCCCAACAGGGGGCATCTGCCGGGGAGCTGTTTTTT | CASSAQQGASAGELFF
TRBD2 | TRBJ2-5 | TRBV7-6 | . | 19 | TGTGCCAGCAGCTTAGCGCTTAGCGGGAGGGCCCAAAGCGGAGAGACCCAGTACTTC | CASSLALSGRAQSGETQYF
. | TRBJ2-2 | TRBV7-3 | . | 14 | TGTGCCAGCAGCCCCCTCGCGAACACCGGGGAGCTGTTTTTT | CASSPLANTGELFF
TRBD2 | TRBJ2-7 | TRBV7-2 | many | 16 | TGTGCCAGCAGCTCTCCTGGGGGGGGATTGGCCTACGAGCAGTACTTC | CASSSPGGGLAYEQYF